The 24 T cell receptor beta chains given below trace back to one sample, sequenced in a study of blood T cell repertoires in COVID-19. TCRdb's table, derived via immunoSEQ multiplex PCR, lists solely in-frame clones and lacks some. The repertoire holds fewer than 600,000 clones, with 75% to 90% as singletons. The source material was peripheral blood. The receptors shown here come from a man aged 18 to 30 with COVID-19, enrolled during active disease.

The chain links TRBV19 to TRBJ2-5; 9 bases align to TRBD1. Trimming cost V 6 bases and J 5 bases; bases outside gene matches: 7. Germline CDR1 reads LNHDA; CDR2 reads SQIVND (reference sequence). The CDR3 sequence is 14 residues long. The CDR3 is CASSRQGGGETQYF. The CDR3 DNA reads as TGTGCCAGTAGCAGACAGGGGGGCGGGGAGACCCAGTACTTC.

This clone was observed a few times. The chain combines TRBV3-1 (or the pseudogene TRBV3-2) with TRBJ1-5; possibly TRBD1 for D (6 bases). Between the trimmed V and J ends, which lost 5 bases and 2 bases, there was a span of 10 bases. CDR1 is LGHDT and CDR2 is YNNKEL in the germline V gene (reference sequence). CDR3 length: 14 residues. CDR3 residues: CASSKGVGNQPQHF. The CDR3 DNA sequence: TGTGCCAGCAGCAAGGGGGTTGGCAATCAGCCCCAGCATTTT.

The rearrangement links TRBV5-4 to TRBJ2-2, with TRBD1 as a possible D gene (5 bases). CDR3 length equals 13 residues. The germline gives CDR1 SGHNT, CDR2 YYREEE (reference sequence). V lost 2 bases to trimming and J lost 7 bases, with 9 bases between them. The CDR3 sequence is CASSLPDSGELFF. CDR3 sequence (DNA): TGTGCCAGCAGCTTACCAGACAGCGGGGAGCTGTTTTTT. Full variable domain (rest looked up from reference TRBV5-4 and TRBJ2-2): ETGVTQSPTHLIKTRGQQVTLRCSSQSGHNTVSWYQQALGQGPQFIFQYYREEENGRGNFPPRFSGLQFPNYSSELNVNALELDDSALYLCASSLPDSGELFFGEGSRLTVL.

This clone showed up just once. This chain links TRBV24-1 with TRBJ2-7; no definite D call. The CDR3 extends over 12 amino acids. The germline V gene encodes CDR1 KGHDR and CDR2 SFDVKD. V was clipped by 7 bases and J by 3 bases, with 9 bases between them. In nucleotides, the CDR3 is TGTGCCACCAGCCCCGGTGGCTACGAGCAGTACTTC. Amino acid sequence: CATSPGGYEQYF.

In DNA, the CDR3 is TGTGCCAGCAGAACCCCTAGCGGGGGCGTATACGAGCAGTACTTC. It translates to CASRTPSGGVYEQYF. The chain recombines TRBV6-5 with TRBJ2-7; 10 bases fit TRBD2. This CDR3 has 15 amino acids. CDR1 MNHEY and CDR2 SVGAGI come from the germline V gene. The ends lost 6 bases at V and 4 bases at J; junction bases unmatched: 9.

Written as DNA, the CDR3 is TGTGCCAGCCGGGATTGGGACAATGAGCAGTTCTTC. This codes for CASRDWDNEQFF. The chain carries TRBV6-5 and TRBJ2-1, with a tentative D call TRBD2 (5 bases). The CDR3 consists of 12 residues. Germline values: CDR1 MNHEY, CDR2 SVGAGI. V lost 8 bases and J 5 bases, leaving 10 bases between the germline ends.

The chain couples TRBV11-3 to TRBJ2-7; TRBD1 matches 9 bases. Germline V CDR1 and CDR2: SGHNT, YENEEA. CDR3 length: 17 amino acids. V lost 0 bases to trimming and J lost 2 bases; unmatched junction nucleotides: 8. CDR3 nucleotides: TGTGCCAGCAGCTTAGATCCCCCCAGACAGGGGGCCTACGAGCAGTACTTC. Residues: CASSLDPPRQGAYEQYF.

The V and J genes are TRBV29-1 and TRBJ2-5; D possibly corresponds to TRBD2 (6 bases). V was trimmed by 6 bases and J by 2 bases, leaving 16 bases between them. Germline assignment: CDR1 SQVTM and CDR2 ANQGSEA. The CDR3 is 14 residues long. The CDR3 sequence is CSVSIAVPQETQYF. The CDR3 nucleotides are TGCAGCGTGTCTATAGCGGTCCCACAAGAGACCCAGTACTTC.

CDR3 DNA sequence: TGTGCCTGGAGTAGGGGGACAGCCGAGCAGTACTTC. Encoded protein: CAWSRGTAEQYF. V and J are TRBV30 and TRBJ2-7; 7 bases align to TRBD1. Trimming cost V 2 bases and J 6 bases; bases outside gene matches: 4. Germline CDR1 reads GTSNPN; CDR2 reads SVGIG (reference sequence). The CDR3 spans 12 residues. Full variable domain (missing parts from reference TRBV30 and TRBJ2-7): SQTIHQWPATLVQPVGSPLSLECTVEGTSNPNLYWYRQAAGRGLQLLFYSVGIGQISSEVPQNLSASRPQDRQFILSSKKLLLSDSGFYLCAWSRGTAEQYFGPGTRLTVT.

V usage is TRBV25-1 and J usage is TRBJ2-1, with D tentatively TRBD1 (6 bases). In germline, CDR1 is MGHDK, CDR2 SYGVNS. The CDR3 spans 16 residues. Trimming took off 2 bases at V and 0 bases at J, with 11 bases between the two ends. The CDR3 bases are TGTGCCAGCAGTGAACCCGGGACACGCTCCTACAATGAGCAGTTCTTC. It is translated as CASSEPGTRSYNEQFF.

The rearrangement uses TRBV27 and TRBJ1-2; D is uncertain. Germline CDR1 and CDR2: MNHEY and SMNVEV (reference sequence). The CDR3 totals 12 residues. Trimming took off 5 bases at V and 2 bases at J, with 6 bases between the two ends. This CDR3 reads CASSAGNYGYTF. The CDR3 region has the DNA TGTGCCAGCAGTGCGGGAAACTATGGCTACACCTTC.

CDR3 coding DNA: TGTGCCACCCGGGACAGGGTGTCTGGGGCCAACGTCCTGACTTTC. Translating it yields CATRDRVSGANVLTF. The V call is TRBV15, the J call TRBJ2-6, with TRBD1 matching over 9 bases. The CDR3 extends over 15 amino acids. V dropped 8 bases and J dropped 1; count of bases not matched to a gene: 3. Germline V CDR1 and CDR2: LNHNV, YYDKDF (reference sequence).

This clone has a count of ten or more. The V gene is TRBV5-4, the J gene TRBJ2-1; maybe TRBD2 (6 bases). Trimming took 0 bases from V and 0 from J, leaving 16 bases between them. This CDR3 comprises 18 residues. Germline CDR1 reads SGHNT; CDR2 reads YYREEE (reference sequence). CDR3 coding DNA: TGTGCCAGCAGCTTGGCGGTCCGCTTCGGGGGCTCCTACAATGAGCAGTTCTTC. Translated: CASSLAVRFGGSYNEQFF.

The rearrangement joins TRBV7-9 to TRBJ2-3; the D gene is possibly TRBD2 (7 bases). The CDR3 sequence is 17 residues long. Trimming pared 1 base from V and 0 bases from J, leaving 14 bases between. Germline CDR1 SEHNR, CDR2 FQNEAQ (reference sequence). In DNA, the CDR3 is TGTGCCAGCAGCTTAGGCGCGGGGGCCTATAGCACAGATACGCAGTATTTT. It codes for CASSLGAGAYSTDTQYF.

This rearrangement joins TRBV7-9 to TRBJ1-2, with 7 bases fitting TRBD1. V lost 5 bases, J lost 6 bases, and 12 bases stayed unmatched. The CDR3 runs 15 residues. Germline values: CDR1 SEHNR, CDR2 FQNEAQ (reference sequence). The DNA for the CDR3 is TGTGCCAGCAGCAAAGATAGGGACAGAAATAATGGCTACACCTTC. It translates to CASSKDRDRNNGYTF.

The chain joins TRBV6-5 to TRBJ1-2, with 7 bases matching TRBD1. Trimming cost V 2 bases and J 8 bases; bases outside gene matches: 8. The germline CDR1 and CDR2 sequences are MNHEY and SVGAGI. The CDR3 is 14 residues long. DNA of the CDR3: TGTGCCAGCAGTTACCTTCGCAGGACAGGAGGCTACACCTTC. It encodes CASSYLRRTGGYTF.

The DNA for the CDR3 is TGTGCCAGCAGTGCGCGGGCGATTGAGCAGTTCTTC. It encodes CASSARAIEQFF. The chain is built from TRBV12-3 or TRBV12-4 and TRBJ2-1, with a weak D call TRBD2 (5 bases). V lost 5 bases, J lost 9 bases, and 11 bases lay in between. The CDR3 has 12 residues.

The chain carries TRBV5-8 and TRBJ2-3; 8 nucleotides agree with TRBD1. The CDR3 has 15 residues. J gave up 4 bases and V 1 base, and 5 bases lay outside the gene matches. CDR1 and CDR2 from the germline V gene are SGHTS and YDEGEE. In DNA, the CDR3 is TGTGCCAGCAGCTTGCAGGGGGCGGGCGCAGATACGCAGTATTTT. Translation: CASSLQGAGADTQYF. Full variable domain (rest looked up from reference TRBV5-8 and TRBJ2-3): EAGVTQSPTHLIKTRGQQATLRCSPISGHTSVYWYQQALGLGLQFLLWYDEGEERNRGNFPPRFSGRQFPNYSSELNVNALELEDSALYLCASSLQGAGADTQYFGPGTRLTVL.

The chain carries TRBV11-2 and TRBJ2-1; 7 bases are a match to TRBD1. The CDR3 spans 15 residues. Germline V gene lookup returns CDR1 SGHAT and CDR2 FQNNGV. V lost 0 bases and J lost 6; bases outside the gene matches: 5. This CDR3 reads CASSLDGTAFNEQFF. In DNA, the CDR3 is TGTGCCAGCAGCTTAGATGGGACAGCCTTCAATGAGCAGTTCTTC.

The chain links TRBV20-1 to TRBJ1-2, with 9 bases identical to TRBD1. The CDR3 is 11 residues long. CDR1 is DFQATT, CDR2 SNEGSKA, per germline (reference sequence). J gave up 7 bases and V 5 bases, and 2 bases lay outside the gene matches. CDR3 DNA: TGCAGTGCTCCGGACAGGGGTGGCTACACCTTC. Amino acids: CSAPDRGGYTF.

The V and J genes are TRBV6-5 and TRBJ2-2, with 8 positions matching TRBD1. Germline CDR1 reads MNHEY; CDR2 reads SVGAGI. Unmatched junction bases numbered 6, after V lost 6 bases and J lost 3 bases. CDR3 length: 15 amino acids. CDR3 coding DNA: TGTGCCAGCAGGCCCGGGACAGGCGACACCGGGGAGCTGTTTTTT. Translated, it gives CASRPGTGDTGELFF.

The V and J genes are TRBV6-5 and TRBJ2-2, with D maybe TRBD2 (6 bases). This CDR3 has 14 residues. Germline CDR1 and CDR2: MNHEY and SVGAGI. V lost 6 bases and J 1 base, leaving 9 bases between the germline ends. The CDR3 DNA is TGTGCCAGCAGAATTAGCGGGAACACCGGGGAGCTGTTTTTT. It codes for CASRISGNTGELFF.

The chain couples TRBV19 to TRBJ1-1, with TRBD1 as a possible D gene (5 bases). Germline V lookup: CDR1 LNHDA, CDR2 SQIVND (reference sequence). The CDR3 is made up of 13 amino acids. The V end lost 8 bases, the J end lost 5 bases, and 15 bases lay between the germline ends. The CDR3 nucleotides are TGTGCCAGTCGTACAGGACTAACGACTGAAGCTTTCTTT. Its protein product is CASRTGLTTEAFF.

V and J are TRBV5-1 and TRBJ2-1; 7 nucleotides agree with TRBD2. With V trimmed by 2 bases and J by 10 bases, 6 bases remained unmatched. This CDR3 is built from 13 residues. CDR1 and CDR2 (germline): SGHRS, YFSETQ. The CDR3 loop is CASSFRGDDEQFF. Written as DNA, the CDR3 is TGCGCCAGCAGCTTCCGGGGGGATGACGAGCAGTTCTTC. Using reference TRBV5-1 and TRBJ2-1 for the parts outside the CDR3, the full variable domain is KAGVTQTPRYLIKTRGQQVTLSCSPISGHRSVSWYQQTPGQGLQFLFEYFSETQRNKGNFPGRFSGRQFSNSRSEMNVSTLELGDSALYLCASSFRGDDEQFFGPGTRLTVL.